Listed below are T cell receptor beta chains from one sample, sequenced in a study of blood T cells in healthy people across ages. MiXCR, applied by TCRdb to the 5' RACE reads, yields one record per CDR3 protein. The repertoire holds some 1.8 million distinct CDR3 sequences, with about 39% as singletons. Sequenced: blood. The receptors were gathered from a human donor in good health. Both conserved end residues are trimmed from each CDR3.

TRBV12-3/TRBV12-4 ASSLNAGRGYT
TRBV7-9 ASSLGVGQERTYEQY
TRBV18 ASSPPGLQIYNEQF
TRBV5-1 ASSLAPGSGSPLH
TRBV6-2/TRBV6-3 ASSYPTLDYT
TRBV5-4 ASSLDRVGTDTQY
TRBV7-2 ASSLAAFNEQF
TRBV11-2 ASSPTLAGGPNEQF
TRBV20-1 SARDKAGWYEQY
TRBV3-1 ASSQFEYRGAGPTQY
TRBV29-1 SVGVTGRPYEQY
TRBV4-1 ASSQAYGLTNGYT
TRBV11-1 ASSSPGDRGAYEQY
TRBV6-1 ASSEHDGPSYNEQF
TRBV21-1 ASSKIADRPYEQY
TRBV2 ASRMDRGGQPQH
TRBV12-3/TRBV12-4 ASRAGVGVETQY
TRBV7-9 ASSLERTGSNQPQH
TRBV7-2 ASSYGQSYGCT
TRBV20-1 SASWGSTNQPQH
TRBV12-3/TRBV12-4 ASSLWASGVSIGNEQF
TRBV6-1 ASAGGGTEAF
TRBV20-1 SARPLAQTGNQPQH
TRBV7-9 ASSQRQGLDNEQF
TRBV6-1 ASSDQPGSSGGELF
TRBV29-1 SVDGQGGTYEQY
TRBV11-2 ASSYWTRSYQETQY
TRBV12-3/TRBV12-4 ASSPFGRQGNYGYT
TRBV12-3/TRBV12-4 ASSPSRDSGPGAQY
TRBV7-2 ASSSTDRVHEQF
TRBV24-1 AASDKYLDTQY
TRBV5-4 ASSLDRASNEQF
TRBV5-5 ASSLNERQRREAF
TRBV6-5 ASGAGFPGELF
TRBV11-2 ASSYGTSGTGELF
TRBV28 ASREPGGDTQY
TRBV11-2 ASSRFTGPQGHEQY
TRBV29-1 SVEYRDGYT
TRBV5-5 ASSLAGGMAYEQY
TRBV6-5 ATQRVAAETQY
TRBV29-1 SVAQNKDGANYGYT
TRBV12-3/TRBV12-4 ASKGRDYGYT
TRBV29-1 STGTVNYGYT
TRBV7-3 ASSLRGGPSGELF
TRBV2 ASSEGLASGDEQF